The 11 T cell receptor beta chains given below trace back to one sample, sequenced in a study of control samples from healthy donors and cancer patients. TCRdb keeps only in-frame clones here, not all; method: immunoSEQ multiplex PCR. The table lists about 160,000 clones, about 94% of them singletons. The sequencing sample was made of blood. The origin of the receptors is a woman aged 40 to 50 in good health.

This clone was seen a single time. This sequence joins TRBV7-9 and TRBJ2-2; no definite D call. The CDR3 covers 16 residues. With 5 bases removed from V and 0 bases from J, the gap between germline ends came to 13 bases. The germline gives CDR1 SEHNR, CDR2 FQNEAQ (reference sequence). This CDR3 is CASSPHGGSNTGELFF. As DNA, the CDR3 is TGTGCCAGCAGCCCCCACGGCGGATCGAACACCGGGGAGCTGTTTTTT. The variable domain in full, completed from reference TRBV7-9 and TRBJ2-2, reads DTGVSQNPRHKITKRGQNVTFRCDPISEHNRLYWYRQTLGQGPEFLTYFQNEAQLEKSRLLSDRFSAERPKGSFSTLEIQRTEQGDSAMYLCASSPHGGSNTGELFFGEGSRLTVL.

The chain recombines TRBV7-3 with TRBJ1-6, with a weak D call TRBD1 (6 bases). This CDR3 is built from 15 residues. Germline V gives CDR1 SGHTA, CDR2 FQGTGA. Trimming took 5 bases from V and 5 from J, leaving 13 bases between them. The CDR3 nucleotides read TGTGCCAGCAGCCCCTCCGGGGGCAATAATTCACCCCTCCACTTT. It specifies CASSPSGGNNSPLHF.

CDR3 in amino acids: CASSYSGETQYF. DNA of the CDR3: TGTGCCAGCAGTTACTCCGGGGAAACCCAGTACTTC. The chain carries TRBV6-2 or TRBV6-3 and TRBJ2-5, with TRBD2 as a possible D gene (5 bases). Trimming shortened V by 0 bases and J by 8 bases, and 7 bases separated the two germline ends. The germline CDR1 and CDR2 sequences are MNHEY and SVGEGT. This CDR3 region has 12 residues.

The chain has TRBV6-5 and TRBJ1-6, with TRBD1 matching 7 bases. The ends lost 2 bases at V and 8 bases at J; junction bases unmatched: 9. Germline-derived CDR1 and CDR2 are MNHEY and SVGAGI. The CDR3 has 16 residues. CDR3: CASSYRPRQGDSPLHF. The CDR3 coding sequence is TGTGCCAGCAGTTACAGACCGAGACAGGGAGATTCACCCCTCCACTTT.

A note on this clone: Additional DNA sequences in this sample encode the identical CDR3. V and J are TRBV5-4 and TRBJ2-3, with a weak D call TRBD2 (6 bases). Germline CDR1 is SGHNT and CDR2 is YYREEE (reference sequence). This CDR3 is 14 amino acids long. Trimming cost V 0 bases and J 1 base, with 6 bases left between them. The CDR3 reads CASSLAGGTDTQYF. In DNA form, the CDR3 reads TGTGCCAGCAGCTTGGCGGGGGGCACAGATACGCAGTATTTT.

The rearrangement links TRBV4-3 to TRBJ2-7; D possibly corresponds to TRBD1 (6 bases). Germline CDR1 LGHNA, CDR2 YSLEER. The CDR3 has 15 amino acids. V lost 0 bases and J 6 bases, leaving 15 bases between the germline ends. DNA of the CDR3: TGCGCCAGCAGCCAAGATAGGAACAGGGAAGGCGAGCAGTACTTC. Its protein is CASSQDRNREGEQYF.

This chain links TRBV6-2 or TRBV6-3 with TRBJ2-7, with 9 bases matching TRBD1. The V gene's germline CDR1 is MNHEY and CDR2 SVGEGT. V shed 6 bases and J 4 bases; nucleotides not matched to a gene: 10. The CDR3 is made up of 15 amino acids. The CDR3 DNA is TGTGCCAGCAGCTCGCCGGGACAGGGTGTATACGAGCAGTACTTC. This codes for CASSSPGQGVYEQYF.

The rearrangement joins TRBV12-3 or TRBV12-4 to TRBJ2-4; D might be TRBD2 (5 bases). V shed 7 bases and J shed 6 bases, with 13 bases lying between them. This CDR3 is 13 amino acids long. CDR3 residues: CASTNGELNIQYF. CDR3 bases: TGTGCCAGCACCAATGGGGAGCTAAACATTCAGTACTTC.

This chain connects TRBV6-1 to TRBJ1-2; D ambiguous. The CDR3 extends over 13 amino acids. CDR1 is MNHNS, CDR2 SASEGT, per germline. With 3 bases removed from V and 4 bases from J, the gap between germline ends came to 9 bases. CDR3 loop: CASSDSTIYGYTF. DNA for the CDR3: TGTGCCAGCAGTGATTCAACGATCTATGGCTACACCTTC.

This clone has a single count. J is TRBJ1-3 and V is TRBV29-1; TRBD1 agrees at 7 bases. V was pared by 4 bases and J by 0 bases, with 6 bases of the junction left unmatched. Looked up from germline, CDR1 is SQVTM and CDR2 is ANQGSEA. CDR3 length: 15 residues. This CDR3 reads CSVGSGTVSGNTIYF. Here the CDR3 DNA reads TGCAGCGTTGGGTCTGGGACAGTCTCTGGAAACACCATATATTTT.

The chain uses TRBV4-3 and TRBJ2-3; no firm D call. The germline V gene encodes CDR1 LGHNA and CDR2 YSLEER. This CDR3 is built from 12 residues. The V end lost 2 bases, the J end lost 6 bases, and 6 bases lay between the germline ends. CDR3 DNA sequence: TGCGCCAGCAGCCAAAGGGTGGATACGCAGTATTTT. Translating gives CASSQRVDTQYF.